The entry below describes one T cell receptor beta chain. Its antigen remains unidentified. These data come from a study of T cells after yellow fever vaccination. Study conclusions and caveats: Researchers cautioned that FACS-sorted repertoires could harbor abundant clonotypes contaminating from the bulk population. Secondary responses were weaker yet peaked faster, day 5 versus 15.

5'RACE template switching produced TCR cDNA carrying a universal primer site and UMIs. TCRdb ran MiXCR on the 5' RACE reads and lists one entry per CDR3 protein. This sample has hundreds of thousands of distinct CDR3 sequences, with roughly an eighth found just once. The CDR3 loop spans 19 amino acids. Trimming took 0 bases from V and 0 from J, leaving 19 bases between them. From germline, CDR1 is SGDLS and CDR2 YYNGEE. V usage is TRBV9 and J usage is TRBJ2-4; weak D call: TRBD1 (7 bases). The material sequenced was PBMCs, taken on the day of the yellow fever booster vaccination. The sequence came from a young man who received the YFV17D yellow fever vaccine. CDR3 in amino acids: CASSVDGRTGGVAKNIQYF. CDR3 DNA sequence: TGTGCCAGCAGCGTAGACGGCAGGACAGGAGGGGTAGCCAAAAACATTCAGTACTTC.